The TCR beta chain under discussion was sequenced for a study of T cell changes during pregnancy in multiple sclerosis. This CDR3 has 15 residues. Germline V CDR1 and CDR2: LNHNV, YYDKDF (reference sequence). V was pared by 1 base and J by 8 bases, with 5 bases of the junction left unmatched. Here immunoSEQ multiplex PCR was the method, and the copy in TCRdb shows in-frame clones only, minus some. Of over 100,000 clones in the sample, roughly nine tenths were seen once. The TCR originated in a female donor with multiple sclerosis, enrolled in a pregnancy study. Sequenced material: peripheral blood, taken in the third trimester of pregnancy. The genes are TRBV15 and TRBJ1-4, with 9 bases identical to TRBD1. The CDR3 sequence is CATSRVGTGSEKLFF. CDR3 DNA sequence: TGTGCCACCAGCAGAGTAGGGACAGGGAGCGAAAAACTGTTTTTT. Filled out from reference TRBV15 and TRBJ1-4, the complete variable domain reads DAMVIQNPRYQVTQFGKPVTLSCSQTLNHNVMYWYQQKSSQAPKLLFHYYDKDFNNEADTPDNFQSRRPNTSFCFLDIRSPGLGDTAMYLCATSRVGTGSEKLFFGSGTQLSVL.